This T cell receptor beta chain was retrieved from a study of T cells in Graves' hyperthyroidism and ophthalmopathy. Across the study: Peripheral blood was collected at initial diagnosis, before any treatment.

At least ten counts were recorded for this clonotype. Patients between 18 and 65 years old had hyperthyroidism, newly diagnosed and lasting under 2 months. The CDR3 has 11 amino acids. Germline CDR1 is SEHNR and CDR2 is FQNEAQ (reference sequence). With 6 bases removed from V and 4 bases from J, the gap between germline ends came to 6 bases. Amplification of TCR beta CDR3 regions was performed using RNA transcripts as template. The HTBI primer set served for first-round RT-PCR of the TCR CDR3. TCRdb analysed the multiplex PCR reads with MiXCR anew, one entry per CDR3 protein. Here the sample spans roughly 700,000 distinct CDR3 sequences, about a third being singletons.

The receptor comes from a woman between 40 and 50 years old with Graves' hyperthyroidism. The source material was blood. V is TRBV7-9 and J is TRBJ1-2; D unresolved. The CDR3 sequence: CASSLSYGYTF. The CDR3, as DNA: TGTGCCAGCAGTCTCAGCTATGGCTACACCTTC.